The T cell receptor (beta chain) under discussion was sequenced for a study of cytomegalovirus exposure and HLA in healthy donors. Whole-study results and caveats: TCR sequences were mostly rare, though some public TCRs occurred in many donors. The study recorded some 160 TCR beta chains that were cytomegalovirus-associated.

The V segment lost 0 bases and the J segment 4 bases; nucleotides outside the gene matches: 11. The CDR3 sequence is 17 residues long. Germline CDR1 reads LGHNA; CDR2 reads YNFKEQ. Worth noting for this clone: The antigen is undetermined.

Profiling relied on immunoSEQ multiplex PCR, and the TCRdb table lists in-frame clones only, not all of them. The sample has roughly 60,000 clones, roughly 94% seen once. V usage is TRBV4-2 and J usage is TRBJ1-2; 7 positions agree with TRBD1. The source of this sequence is a man between 18 and 29 years old in good health and CMV-seronegative. Material: PBMCs. The CDR3 coding sequence is TGTGCCAGCAGCCAAGATCTAACAGGGGTTACGGGCTATGGCTACACCTTC. Its protein product is CASSQDLTGVTGYGYTF.